A selection of T cell receptor beta chains follows, all from one sample in a study of cytomegalovirus exposure and HLA in healthy donors. Here immunoSEQ multiplex PCR was the method, and the copy in TCRdb shows in-frame clones only, minus some. Of 150,000 to 200,000 clones listed, around four fifths are singletons. The sequenced sample consisted of PBMCs. These receptors all come from a female donor in good health and CMV-seronegative. Each CDR3 is given with its conserved first and last residue. The D gene is left open where the match is weak. Size tells how often a clone was seen (once, few, many) or the class of an expanded clone, and some rows leave it out.

d_call j_call v_call clone_size cdr3_nt cdr3_aa
TRBD2 TRBJ2-1 TRBV29-1 . TGCAGCGTTGAAAGGGGCCCGGTCGGCGGGGGTTTCTACAATGAGCAGTTCTTC CSVERGPVGGGFYNEQFF
TRBD1 TRBJ1-1 TRBV7-3 few TGTGCCAGCAGCTTTCGGGACAGGGGCACTGAAGCTTTCTTT CASSFRDRGTEAFF
. TRBJ2-7 TRBV19 few TGTGCCAGTAGCAGACTGGCGATCTCCTACGAGCAGTACTTC CASSRLAISYEQYF
. TRBJ1-2 TRBV19 once TGTGCCAGTAGTATAGCGCGGGGAGTGGGGTATGGCTACACCTTC CASSIARGVGYGYTF
. TRBJ1-1 TRBV9 . TGTGCCAGCAGCCCACTTAGAGGGACTGAAGCTTTCTTT CASSPLRGTEAFF
TRBD1 TRBJ2-7 TRBV7-8 few TGTGCCAGCAGCATGACAGGGGACCACGAGCAGTACTTC CASSMTGDHEQYF
TRBD2 TRBJ2-3 TRBV18 . TGTGCCAGCTCGCCTCGAGGGGAGGGTAACACAGATACGCAGTATTTT CASSPRGEGNTDTQYF
TRBD1 TRBJ2-7 TRBV5-4 . TGTGCCAGCAGAACCACCGGGACAGGCAGCACATACGAGCAGTACTTC CASRTTGTGSTYEQYF
TRBD1 TRBJ1-6 TRBV7-9 . TGTGCCAGCAGCCCGGGACAGGGAATGGTCTCACCCCTCCACTTT CASSPGQGMVSPLHF
. TRBJ2-7 TRBV5-8 few TGTGCCAGCAGCTTGGCAGCGGGTACCTACGAGCAGTACTTC CASSLAAGTYEQYF
. TRBJ1-5 TRBV30 . TGTGCCTGGAGTGTTCGGCAGGGGAGCAATCAGCCCCAGCATTTT CAWSVRQGSNQPQHF
. TRBJ1-2 TRBV30 once TGTGCCTGGAGTGTAATGGGCAGAGGGGGTGGCTACACCTTC CAWSVMGRGGGYTF
. TRBJ2-5 TRBV7-2 . TGTGCCAGCAGCCGGAGTCAAGAGACCCAGTACTTC CASSRSQETQYF
. TRBJ2-7 TRBV10-3 . TGTGCCATCAGTGAGGGCGGTGGCCTGGACGAGCAGTACTTC CAISEGGGLDEQYF
. TRBJ1-1 TRBV2 . TGTGCCAGCAGTGAACGGGGGAACACTGAAGCTTTCTTT CASSERGNTEAFF
. TRBJ1-5 TRBV21-1 . TGTGCCAGCAGCAATATGGGACTCAATCAGCCCCAGCATTTT CASSNMGLNQPQHF
TRBD1 TRBJ2-3 TRBV4-2 few TGTGCCAGCAGCCAAGGACAGGGTGACACAGATACGCAGTATTTT CASSQGQGDTDTQYF
. TRBJ2-7 TRBV19 . TGTGCCAGTAGTATCCAGGCAGGAGACTACGAGCAGTACTTC CASSIQAGDYEQYF
. TRBJ2-2 TRBV5-6 few TGTGCCAGCTTGGGAGGAGGAGGCACCGGGGAGCTGTTTTTT CASLGGGGTGELFF
. TRBJ1-5 TRBV27 . TGTGCCAGCAGTGACAGGCGATATAGCAATCAGCCCCAGCATTTT CASSDRRYSNQPQHF
TRBD1 TRBJ1-5 TRBV28 . TGTGCCAGCAGTTCCGGACAGGGGGTTCAGCCCCAGCATTTT CASSSGQGVQPQHF
. TRBJ1-1 TRBV6-5 . TGTGCCAGCAGTCTCCTCCGGGAGAACACTGAAGCTTTCTTT CASSLLRENTEAFF
. TRBJ1-2 TRBV6-5 . TGTGCCAGCAGTTACGCCGGGAACTATGGCTACACCTTC CASSYAGNYGYTF
TRBD2 TRBJ2-2 TRBV18 . TGTGCCAGCTCACCACGGAGCGGGGGGGTCACCGGGGAGCTGTTTTTT CASSPRSGGVTGELFF
. TRBJ1-2 TRBV5-1 . TGCGCCAGCAGCTTGGAGGCAGGGCCTAACTATGGCTACACCTTC CASSLEAGPNYGYTF
TRBD1 TRBJ1-5 TRBV28 . TGTGCCAGCAGTTTGGAGGACAGGGATAATCAGCCCCAGCATTTT CASSLEDRDNQPQHF
TRBD1 TRBJ2-2 TRBV28 . TGTGCCAGCAGTGGCCCGGGACAGTACACCGGGGAGCTGTTTTTT CASSGPGQYTGELFF
. TRBJ2-1 TRBV5-1 once TGCGCCAGCAGCTTAGCGGAAAGCTCCTACAATGAGCAGTTCTTC CASSLAESSYNEQFF
TRBD1 TRBJ1-1 TRBV10-3 few TGTGCCATCAGTGAGTCACAGGGGACTGAAGCTTTCTTT CAISESQGTEAFF
. TRBJ2-7 TRBV2 . TGTGCCAGCAGACCCATCCAATCTGGGAGCTCCTACGAGCAGTACTTC CASRPIQSGSSYEQYF
. TRBJ1-1 TRBV6-1 . TGTGCCAGCAGTGGGATTATGAGGGCTTTCTTT CASSGIMRAFF